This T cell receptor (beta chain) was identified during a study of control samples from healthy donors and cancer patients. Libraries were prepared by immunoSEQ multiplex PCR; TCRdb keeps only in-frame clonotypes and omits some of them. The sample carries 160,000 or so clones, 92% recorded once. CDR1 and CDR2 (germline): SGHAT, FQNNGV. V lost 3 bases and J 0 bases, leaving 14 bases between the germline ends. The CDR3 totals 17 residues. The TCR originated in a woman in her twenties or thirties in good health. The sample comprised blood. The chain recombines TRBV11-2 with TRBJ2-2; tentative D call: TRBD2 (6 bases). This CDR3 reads CASSFRAGRANTGELFF. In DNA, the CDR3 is TGTGCCAGCAGCTTCCGGGCGGGACGGGCGAACACCGGGGAGCTGTTTTTT.